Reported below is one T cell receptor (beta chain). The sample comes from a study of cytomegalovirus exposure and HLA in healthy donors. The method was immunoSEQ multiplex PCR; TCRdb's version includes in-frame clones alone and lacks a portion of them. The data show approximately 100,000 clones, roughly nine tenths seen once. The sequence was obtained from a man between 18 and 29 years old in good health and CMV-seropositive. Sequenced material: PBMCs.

The CDR3 protein is CASSISARDGAGELFF. The CDR3 DNA sequence: TGTGCCAGTAGTATTTCGGCCAGGGATGGCGCCGGGGAGCTGTTTTTT. The V gene is TRBV19, the J gene TRBJ2-2; D possibly corresponds to TRBD1 (5 bases). This CDR3 region has 16 residues. Trimming stripped 3 bases from V and 6 bases from J, with 17 bases between. Looked up from germline, CDR1 is LNHDA and CDR2 is SQIVND (reference sequence).